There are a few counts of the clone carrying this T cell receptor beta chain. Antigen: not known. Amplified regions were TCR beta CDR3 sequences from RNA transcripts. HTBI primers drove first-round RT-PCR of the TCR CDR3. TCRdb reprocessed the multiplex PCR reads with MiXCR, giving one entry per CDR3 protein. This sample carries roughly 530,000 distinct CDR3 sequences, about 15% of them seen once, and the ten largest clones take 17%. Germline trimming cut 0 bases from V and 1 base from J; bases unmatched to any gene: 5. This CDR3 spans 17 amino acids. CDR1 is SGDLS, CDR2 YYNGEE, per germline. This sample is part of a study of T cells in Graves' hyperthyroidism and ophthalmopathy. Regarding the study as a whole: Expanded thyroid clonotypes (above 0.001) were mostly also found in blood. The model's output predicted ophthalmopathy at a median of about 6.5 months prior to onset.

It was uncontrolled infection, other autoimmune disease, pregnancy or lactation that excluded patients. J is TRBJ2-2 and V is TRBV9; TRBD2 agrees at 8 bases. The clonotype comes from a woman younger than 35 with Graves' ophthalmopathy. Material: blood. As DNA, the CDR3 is TGTGCCAGCAGCGTAGGGCTTGCGGGGGGGAACACCGGGGAGCTGTTTTTT. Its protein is CASSVGLAGGNTGELFF.